The 6 T cell receptor beta chains below come from one sample, sequenced in a study of OX40 agonist ivuxolimab in advanced cancers. The repertoire was sequenced with immunoSEQ multiplex PCR; TCRdb's copy has only in-frame clones and lacks some. In the table there are 70,000 to 75,000 clones, roughly 82% of which are singletons. Here the sequenced sample was CD4+ or CD8+ T cells sorted from blood, taken in a trial of the OX40 agonist ivuxolimab. These receptors were obtained from an adult with an advanced solid tumor such as melanoma, head and neck, liver or kidney cancer.

This clone was observed a few times. CDR3 in amino acids: CASSLQGRNYGYTF. In DNA form, the CDR3 reads TGTGCCAGCAGTTTACAGGGGCGGAACTATGGCTACACCTTC. The chain employs TRBV2 and TRBJ1-2; 7 bases are a match to TRBD1. The CDR3 spans 14 residues. V was pared by 5 bases and J by 2 bases, with 5 bases of the junction left unmatched. Germline CDR1 is SNHLY and CDR2 is FYNNEI.

CDR3: CASNTGSTDTQYF. DNA of the CDR3: TGTGCCAGTAATACAGGGAGCACAGATACGCAGTATTTT. V usage is TRBV9 and J usage is TRBJ2-3, with D maybe TRBD1 (6 bases). The length of the CDR3 is 13 residues. V was pared by 8 bases and J by 0 bases, with 10 bases between. Germline V gives CDR1 SGDLS, CDR2 YYNGEE.

The rearrangement joins TRBV5-1 to TRBJ1-3, with D tentatively TRBD1 (6 bases). The CDR3 extends over 15 amino acids. The ends were cut back, 0 bases at V and 4 bases at J, with 11 bases in the middle. In germline, CDR1 is SGHRS, CDR2 YFSETQ. The CDR3 nucleotides read TGCGCCAGCAGCTTGGAGGGGGTAACGGGAAACACCATATATTTT. Amino acids: CASSLEGVTGNTIYF.

This clone was seen a handful of times. The J gene is TRBJ2-2, the V gene TRBV28, with D unresolved. The V gene's germline CDR1 is MDHEN and CDR2 SYDVKM. Trimming shortened V by 5 bases and J by 4 bases, and 14 bases separated the two germline ends. The CDR3 sequence is 15 residues long. The CDR3 DNA reads TGTGCCAGCAGTCCCCAGAAGGTTCTCACCGGGGAGCTGTTTTTT. This sequence encodes CASSPQKVLTGELFF.

The chain combines TRBV18 with TRBJ2-1; 8 nucleotides match TRBD2. CDR1 and CDR2 from the germline V gene are KGHSH and LQKENI. This CDR3 has 14 amino acids. The V and J ends lost 3 bases and 5 bases, in that order; junction bases with no gene match: 3. The DNA of the CDR3 is TGTGCCAGCTCACCGCCGGGACTAGACAATGAGCAGTTCTTC. Translated: CASSPPGLDNEQFF.

The chain employs TRBV2 and TRBJ2-5, with D perhaps TRBD1 (7 bases). This CDR3 contains 13 residues. V was cut by 8 bases and J by 4 bases, with 14 bases left in between. Germline V gene lookup returns CDR1 SNHLY and CDR2 FYNNEI. CDR3 nucleotide sequence: TGTGCCAGCCAGCAGGGGGGAGGAGAGACCCAGTACTTC. Its translation is CASQQGGGETQYF.